Each of the 15 T cell receptor beta chains below was sequenced from the same sample in a study of T cells in Graves' hyperthyroidism and ophthalmopathy. Researchers took RNA transcripts and amplified the TCR beta CDR3 regions from them. A first-round RT-PCR of the TCR CDR3 used the HTBI primer set. MiXCR, run by TCRdb on the multiplex PCR reads, gives a single entry per CDR3 protein. The sample lists hundreds of thousands of distinct CDR3 sequences, more than 30% seen once, with more than 7% in the top ten. Input material: blood. All receptors come from a man younger than 35 with Graves' hyperthyroidism.

This clonotype was observed at least ten times. CDR3 sequence (DNA): TGCGCCAGCAGTGAGTCCCGGATAGAAACAGATACGCAGTATTTT. Its translation: CASSESRIETDTQYF. The chain links TRBV10-1 to TRBJ2-3; D gene uncertain. V was clipped by 0 bases and J by 3 bases, with 10 bases between them. CDR3 length: 15 residues. Germline values: CDR1 WNHNN, CDR2 SYGVQD (reference sequence).

There are a few counts of this clonotype. The CDR3 DNA follows: TGTGCCAGCGCATACGGGGTAGCGGGAGTGTATGAGACCCAGTACTTC. Translated, it gives CASAYGVAGVYETQYF. V usage is TRBV6-5 and J usage is TRBJ2-5; TRBD2 matches 9 bases. Trimming removed 8 bases from V and 5 bases from J; junction bases left unmatched: 15. CDR1 MNHEY and CDR2 SVGAGI come from the germline V gene. The CDR3 covers 16 residues.

V is TRBV12-3 or TRBV12-4 and J is TRBJ1-1; D unclear. The ends were cut back, 6 bases at V and 1 base at J, with 9 bases in the middle. CDR3 length: 13 amino acids. Here the CDR3 DNA reads TGTGCCAGCAGACGCCAGGCGAACACTGAAGCTTTCTTT. Protein: CASRRQANTEAFF.

The rearrangement joins TRBV7-2 to TRBJ1-3; 8 bases map to TRBD1. Germline V lookup: CDR1 SGHTA, CDR2 FQGNSA. The length of the CDR3 is 14 residues. V shed 8 bases and J 2 bases; nucleotides not matched to a gene: 5. In DNA, the CDR3 is TGTGCCAGCTCTCAGGGGGCCACTGGAAACACCATATATTTT. Translation: CASSQGATGNTIYF.

With respect to this clonotype: A junction boundary mismatches the germline segment, possibly from a read error. The chain combines TRBV7-7 with TRBJ2-3; D is perhaps TRBD1 (6 bases). In germline, CDR1 is SSHAT, CDR2 FNYEAQ (reference sequence). The CDR3 runs to 13 residues. CDR3 amino acids: CASSRNRVDTQYF. The CDR3 DNA reads TGTGCTAGCAGCCGGAACAGGGTAGATACGCAGTATTTT.

This clonotype showed up many times. The rearrangement links TRBV10-1 to TRBJ2-7; D is possibly TRBD1 or TRBD2 (6 bases each). Germline V gene lookup returns CDR1 WNHNN and CDR2 SYGVQD (reference sequence). There are 14 residues in the CDR3. The V and J ends lost 5 bases and 4 bases respectively, with 15 bases between them. CDR3: CASSSRDKDYEQYF. The CDR3 region has the DNA TGCGCCAGCAGTTCGCGGGACAAAGATTACGAGCAGTACTTC.

This clonotype was detected ten times or more. The V gene is TRBV9, the J gene TRBJ1-6; 7 nucleotides agree with TRBD1. CDR1 and CDR2 from the germline V gene are SGDLS and YYNGEE. V trimming: 3 bases; J trimming: 0 bases; junction bases outside the gene matches: 6. This CDR3 is built from 17 residues. The CDR3 sequence: CASSEGATSSYNSPLHF. CDR3 sequence (DNA): TGTGCCAGCAGCGAGGGGGCGACGAGCTCCTATAATTCACCCCTCCACTTT.

Many counts were recorded for this clonotype. The chain recombines TRBV20-1 with TRBJ2-7, with 8 bases identical to TRBD1. V gave up 4 bases and J gave up 4 bases; unmatched junction bases: 6. Germline lookup yields CDR1 DFQATT and CDR2 SNEGSKA (reference sequence). This CDR3 has 13 residues. CDR3 DNA: TGCAGTGCTACCGGACAGGGACAATACGAGCAGTACTTC. It encodes CSATGQGQYEQYF.

V usage is TRBV10-3 and J usage is TRBJ1-2; possible D gene TRBD1, 5 bases. V shed 0 bases and J shed 9 bases, with 14 bases lying between them. CDR3 length equals 14 residues. The germline V gene encodes CDR1 ENHRY and CDR2 SYGVKD. The CDR3 DNA reads as TGTGCCATCAGTGAGTCCGGCAGGGTGGTGAGCTACACCTTC. Protein sequence: CAISESGRVVSYTF.

This chain joins TRBV7-7 and TRBJ1-1; D is unresolved. Germline CDR1 SSHAT, CDR2 FNYEAQ (reference sequence). The CDR3 is 14 residues long. V shed 6 bases and J shed 2 bases, with 13 bases lying between them. The CDR3 sequence: CASSLSRTNTEAFF. The CDR3, as DNA: TGTGCCAGCAGTCTATCCCGTACTAACACTGAAGCTTTCTTT.

In its sample, this clonotype was seen many times. The J gene is TRBJ1-1, the V gene TRBV2; 7 bases match TRBD1. Looked up from germline, CDR1 is SNHLY and CDR2 is FYNNEI. The J segment lost 8 bases and the V segment lost 8 bases, leaving 11 bases of the junction unmatched. This CDR3 has 13 amino acids. In nucleotides, the CDR3 is TGTGCCAGCCTTGGATCCGGGACAGTCGAAGCTTTCTTT. Translating it yields CASLGSGTVEAFF.

This chain uses TRBV7-6 with TRBJ1-4; D not certain. Trimming stripped 5 bases from V and 8 bases from J, with 18 bases between. CDR1 SGHVS and CDR2 FNYEAQ come from the germline V gene. This CDR3 comprises 15 residues. CDR3 bases: TGTGCCAGCAGCCCTTCACCGCTGAGGAGGGAAAAACTGTTTTTT. Translating gives CASSPSPLRREKLFF.

On this clonotype itself: At one end, the junction sequence differs from germline, possibly due to a read error. CDR3 residues: CASSPRGQWNEELFF. In nucleotides, the CDR3 is TGCGCCAGCAGCCCTAGGGGACAGTGGAATGAAGAACTGTTTTTT. The chain combines TRBV7-9 with TRBJ1-4; 7 nucleotides align to TRBD1. Germline-derived CDR1 and CDR2 are SEHNR and FQNEAQ (reference sequence). The length of the CDR3 is 15 residues.

This clonotype came up once. One base away lies a much larger clone, so this may be a sequencing read error. The chain is built from TRBV10-3 and TRBJ2-7; D uncertain. The ends were cut back, 4 bases at V and 7 bases at J, with 8 bases in the middle. The V gene's germline CDR1 is ENHRY and CDR2 SYGVKD. There are 11 residues in the CDR3. The CDR3 here is CAISGFGEQYF. CDR3 coding DNA: TGTGCCATCAGTGGGTTTGGGGAGCAGTACTTC.

The rearrangement joins TRBV12-3 or TRBV12-4 to TRBJ1-4; D remains unclear. Trimming cost V 4 bases and J 10 bases, with 7 bases left between them. The CDR3 totals 11 residues. In DNA form, the CDR3 reads TGTGCCAGCAGTTCTGTGGCAAAACTGTTTTTT. Translating gives CASSSVAKLFF.